This entry features one TCR beta chain sequence. Its target antigen remains unknown. Per-base qualities were not stored, and no clone one base away is much larger. The source of the sample is a study of control samples from healthy donors and cancer patients (TCRdb year 2020). Receptor libraries were prepared by the immunoSEQ multiplex PCR assay. In its TCRdb copy, this immuneACCESS table keeps in-frame sequences only and misses some clones. Where compared with another copy, unresolved V genes explain less than half of these, and the others have no known cause. This sample is represented by under 300,000 clones; roughly 87% of them were singletons. About an eighth of the sample comes from the top ten. CDR1 and CDR2 (PRHDT, FYEKMQ) derive from the germline V gene (reference sequence). From V the trimming removes 4 bases and from J it removes 5 bases, while the gene matches leave 5 bases of the junction unaccounted for. Its CDR3 holds 14 amino acids, cysteine through phenylalanine. The only DNA kept is the CDR3, 42 bases in frame from the first base.

The clonotype comes from an older woman with lung cancer. The sample taken for sequencing was PBMCs. The chain is made from TRBV13 and TRBJ1-1, with 9 junctional bases fitting TRBD1. In nucleotides, the sequence is TGTGCCAGCAGCTCACAGGGGGCTAGAACTGAAGCTTTCTTT. This encodes CASSSQGARTEAFF.